These T cell receptor beta chains were read from a single sample in a study of cytomegalovirus exposure and HLA in healthy donors. The repertoire was sequenced with immunoSEQ multiplex PCR; TCRdb's copy has only in-frame clones and lacks some. The sample records almost 200,000 clones, roughly 83% being singletons. Sequencing was done on a sample of PBMCs. These receptors were obtained from a male donor in good health and CMV-seropositive. CDR3s include the opening cysteine and the closing phenylalanine or tryptophan. A row's size may be missing; if present it is once, few, many or a size class.

size | V | CDR3
NA | TRBV7-2 | CASSLQDGGGNEQYF
NA | TRBV5-8 | CASTLGQDSSGSNQPQHF
NA | TRBV7-9 | CASGLAGGETQYF
NA | TRBV4-3 | CASSQDHGGDRAYEQYF
once | TRBV11-2 | CASSSARGTENTEAFF
NA | TRBV25-1 | CASSDMETDDEKLFF
NA | TRBV27 | CASSLLIAGGPVEQFF
NA | TRBV14 | CASSQFSTGGSDEQFF
NA | TRBV7-3 | CASSTQGPPYEQYF
few | TRBV25-1 | CASSMVAGGHNEQFF
NA | TRBV7-2 | CASSFRDSSYNEQFF
NA | TRBV19 | CASSIARGNLEKLFF
NA | TRBV14 | CASSQDRLYGYTF